The rows below give T cell receptor beta chains drawn from one sample of a study of OX40 agonist ivuxolimab in advanced cancers. Assay: immunoSEQ multiplex PCR; the TCRdb copy retains only in-frame clones and omits some. The sample comprises tens of thousands of clones, 75% to 90% of which are singletons, and around 2% rests with the top ten. Sequences were derived from CD4+ or CD8+ T cells sorted from blood, sampled in a trial of the OX40 agonist ivuxolimab. These receptors were taken from an adult with an advanced solid tumor such as melanoma, head and neck, liver or kidney cancer. CDR3s leave out the opening cysteine and the closing phenylalanine or tryptophan. Fields, in order: D gene, V gene, J gene, CDR3 protein. A D gene is named only where the DNA matches it firmly.

>TRBD1|TRBV19|TRBJ1-5
ASKGAGGINQPQH
>NA|TRBV9|TRBJ1-1
ASSPKGQLNTEAF
>NA|TRBV28|TRBJ2-7
ASSSLATYEQY
>NA|TRBV9|TRBJ1-2
ASTRDTDGYT
>TRBD1|TRBV5-8|TRBJ2-7
ASSLTGQGSYEQY
>TRBD2|TRBV2|TRBJ2-3
ASSEDSGGVGTDTQY
>NA|TRBV28|TRBJ2-1
ASSFAGYNEQF
>TRBD2|TRBV7-2|TRBJ2-2
ASSLELAGVSGELF
>TRBD1|TRBV5-4|TRBJ2-5
ASSPTSGTGKETQY
>NA|TRBV5-1|TRBJ1-3
ASSLGPPESGNTIY
>TRBD2|TRBV5-4|TRBJ2-3
ASSTRLAGGLTDTQY
>NA|TRBV5-6|TRBJ2-3
ASSLMPSTDTQY
>TRBD1|TRBV18|TRBJ2-1
ASSPRQGRNEQF
>NA|TRBV27|TRBJ2-7
ASSSIDGDYEQY
>TRBD1|TRBV5-1|TRBJ1-1
ASSFSLSGTGFQTEAF
>NA|TRBV30|TRBJ1-1
AWSRDMNTEAF
>TRBD2|TRBV11-1|TRBJ2-1
ASSLVPFIAGPYNEQF
>NA|TRBV7-2|TRBJ2-3
ASSSRGRAESTDTQY
>TRBD1|TRBV28|TRBJ1-1
ASSSFSLDRGTEAF
>TRBD2|TRBV23-1|TRBJ2-1
ASTRPGGLDNEQF
>TRBD2|TRBV10-3|TRBJ2-5
AIRGVGQETQY
>TRBD2|TRBV30|TRBJ2-4
AWKQPGLAGILAKNIQY
>TRBD2|TRBV5-1|TRBJ2-5
ASSFTSGGPGETQY
>NA|TRBV18|TRBJ2-1
ASSPDTMEQF
>TRBD2|TRBV10-3|TRBJ2-2
AISKSGSKYIGELF
>NA|TRBV11-2|TRBJ2-3
ASSLDRATDTQY
>NA|TRBV7-9|TRBJ2-7
ASSSQGNHEQY
>NA|TRBV30|TRBJ2-7
AWRGSAYEQY
>NA|TRBV6-1|TRBJ1-6
ASSEVRNSPLH
>NA|TRBV12-1|TRBJ2-2
ASSCTGPTNTGELF
>NA|TRBV5-1|TRBJ2-3
ASSRGTDTQY
>NA|TRBV6-6|TRBJ2-2
ASSYNEQESGELF
>TRBD2|TRBV5-1|TRBJ2-7
ASSLFGLAVSYEQY
>TRBD1|TRBV6-6|TRBJ1-2
ASNLDRGGYT
>NA|TRBV5-6|TRBJ1-6
ASSRTEGNSPLH
>NA|TRBV7-9|TRBJ1-1
ASSPGLSNTEAF
>TRBD1|TRBV4-1|TRBJ2-2
ASRRQGAKTGELF
>NA|TRBV11-2|TRBJ2-1
ASSLVGLRGNEQF
>NA|TRBV5-5|TRBJ2-4
ASSFGVAKNIQY
>NA|TRBV28|TRBJ1-3
ASSSPSTGGQNTIY
>NA|TRBV29-1|NA
SVEQGRGGEQY
>NA|TRBV11-3|TRBJ2-3
ASSEPPATRTDTQY
>TRBD2|TRBV6-1|TRBJ2-3
ASQSSGNSDTQY
>NA|TRBV27|TRBJ1-5
ASSLSGGNSNQPQH
>NA|TRBV2|TRBJ1-5
ASSPMGQPQH
>NA|TRBV7-8|TRBJ2-5
ASSLLQGGETQY
>NA|TRBV2|TRBJ1-6
ASGTWDSPLH
>NA|TRBV18|TRBJ1-2
ASSPSQGFQIAPNYGYT
>TRBD1|TRBV30|TRBJ1-6
AWSHGQGHSPLH
>TRBD2|TRBV5-1|TRBJ2-1
ASRGTSGYNEQF
>TRBD1|TRBV28|TRBJ2-5
ASSVTGDLGETQY
>NA|TRBV7-2|TRBJ2-1
ASSLGQKGEQF
>NA|TRBV28|TRBJ1-1
ASGGETEAF
>NA|TRBV6-1|TRBJ1-5
ASSDHLRGTAQPQH
>NA|TRBV19|TRBJ2-1
ASSRFGSSSYNEQF
>TRBD2|TRBV4-2|TRBJ2-1
ASSQVSTSGGEQF
>NA|TRBV5-1|TRBJ2-6
ASSRQTSGANVLT
>NA|TRBV6-6|TRBJ1-2
ASSYTGDYGYT
>TRBD1|TRBV11-3|TRBJ2-2
ASSPQGARNTGELF
>NA|TRBV7-2|TRBJ2-5
ASSLEDSRETQY